This passage covers 23 T cell receptor beta chains from one sample sequenced in a study of OX40 agonist ivuxolimab in advanced cancers. Measured with immunoSEQ multiplex PCR; TCRdb has only the in-frame clones, and not every one. The profile shows about 83,000 clones, about 88% of them singletons. Source: CD4+ or CD8+ T cells sorted from blood, taken in a trial of the OX40 agonist ivuxolimab. Every receptor here comes from an adult with an advanced solid tumor such as melanoma, head and neck, liver or kidney cancer.

The rearrangement links TRBV30 to TRBJ2-3, with TRBD1 as a possible D gene (7 bases). V lost 3 bases, J lost 0 bases, and 13 bases lay in between. Looked up from germline, CDR1 is GTSNPN and CDR2 is SVGIG (reference sequence). There are 15 residues in the CDR3. CDR3 nucleotide sequence: TGTGCCTGGAGGCCACAGGGGACTAGCACAGATACGCAGTATTTT. Protein product: CAWRPQGTSTDTQYF.

This chain joins TRBV5-1 and TRBJ2-5, with D perhaps assigned TRBD1 or TRBD2 (6 bases each). The V gene's germline CDR1 is SGHRS and CDR2 YFSETQ. V was shortened by 1 base and J by 5 bases, with 9 bases between the two germline ends. The CDR3 has 13 residues. The CDR3 protein is CASSLTGTETQYF. In DNA form, the CDR3 reads TGCGCCAGCAGCTTGACAGGGACTGAGACCCAGTACTTC.

The chain carries TRBV18 and TRBJ2-7; D is ambiguous. V gave up 4 bases and J gave up 3 bases, with 10 bases separating them. Germline values: CDR1 KGHSH, CDR2 LQKENI. The CDR3 length is 13 residues. DNA of the CDR3: TGTGCCAGCTCACAGGGAATGGGCTACGAGCAGTACTTC. Translating it yields CASSQGMGYEQYF.

The rearrangement joins TRBV2 to TRBJ2-1; D unclear. The germline CDR1 and CDR2 sequences are SNHLY and FYNNEI. Trimming pared 0 bases from V and 7 bases from J, leaving 10 bases between. This CDR3 is built from 14 residues. The CDR3 is CASSEASEVNEQFF. In DNA form, the CDR3 reads TGTGCCAGCAGTGAAGCGTCTGAGGTAAATGAGCAGTTCTTC.

The chain is built from TRBV5-1 and TRBJ2-7; 8 bases align to TRBD1. V lost 4 bases to trimming and J lost 3 bases; unmatched junction nucleotides: 9. This CDR3 comprises 15 residues. Germline V gene lookup returns CDR1 SGHRS and CDR2 YFSETQ. This CDR3 reads CASSGGQEGIYEQYF. The CDR3 DNA follows: TGCGCCAGCAGCGGGGGACAGGAAGGGATCTACGAGCAGTACTTC.

This chain connects TRBV5-1 to TRBJ2-7; D is perhaps TRBD1 or TRBD2 (6 bases each). The CDR3 is 14 residues long. V was clipped by 3 bases and J by 7 bases, with 17 bases between them. Germline assignment: CDR1 SGHRS and CDR2 YFSETQ. DNA for the CDR3: TGCGCCAGCAGCTGGAAGGGGGGAAAGGAAGAGCAGTACTTC. It translates to CASSWKGGKEEQYF.

A word on this clone: This sample also contains other DNA sequences that code for the same CDR3. The chain combines TRBV30 with TRBJ1-5; D ambiguous. Germline V gene lookup returns CDR1 GTSNPN and CDR2 SVGIG (reference sequence). The CDR3 covers 15 residues. V lost 0 bases and J 3 bases, leaving 12 bases between the germline ends. The CDR3 DNA reads TGTGCCTGGAGTGTTGTGGGTCGGAACAATCAGCCCCAGCATTTT. Protein: CAWSVVGRNNQPQHF.

The chain couples TRBV29-1 to TRBJ1-2, with D perhaps matching TRBD1 (6 bases). Germline V lookup: CDR1 SQVTM, CDR2 ANQGSEA. CDR3 length: 11 amino acids. Trimming stripped 5 bases from V and 6 bases from J, with 10 bases between. CDR3: CSVTQGDGYTF. In DNA, the CDR3 is TGCAGCGTTACACAGGGAGATGGCTACACCTTC.

The chain links TRBV5-1 to TRBJ1-2; a weak D match, TRBD1 (5 bases). This CDR3 is built from 14 residues. With 0 bases removed from V and 5 bases from J, the gap between germline ends came to 11 bases. The germline V gene encodes CDR1 SGHRS and CDR2 YFSETQ. The CDR3 nucleotides read TGCGCCAGCAGCTTGGACCAGGGTGGGTATGGCTACACCTTC. This codes for CASSLDQGGYGYTF.

The chain carries TRBV6-5 and TRBJ1-4; 7 nucleotides line up with TRBD1. J was trimmed by 10 bases and V by 5 bases; bases with no gene match: 10. The CDR3 is 14 residues long. In germline, CDR1 is MNHEY, CDR2 SVGAGI. The chain's CDR3 is CASSPYAGGGKLFF. As DNA, the CDR3 is TGTGCCAGCAGTCCCTACGCAGGGGGTGGAAAACTGTTTTTT.

The chain has TRBV5-1 and TRBJ1-1; TRBD1 agrees at 7 bases. The CDR3 is 14 residues long. The trim removed 1 base at V and 5 bases at J, leaving 5 bases unmatched. Germline V CDR1 and CDR2: SGHRS, YFSETQ. The CDR3 DNA sequence: TGCGCCAGCAGCTTGAGACAGGGAGGGACTGAAGCTTTCTTT. Protein: CASSLRQGGTEAFF. The variable domain in full, completed from reference TRBV5-1 and TRBJ1-1, reads KAGVTQTPRYLIKTRGQQVTLSCSPISGHRSVSWYQQTPGQGLQFLFEYFSETQRNKGNFPGRFSGRQFSNSRSEMNVSTLELGDSALYLCASSLRQGGTEAFFGQGTRLTVV.

This clone has more than one count but fewer than ten. J is TRBJ1-1 and V is TRBV5-1; TRBD1 is a possible D gene (5 bases). The length of the CDR3 is 16 residues. Germline CDR1 and CDR2: SGHRS and YFSETQ. Between the trimmed V and J ends, which lost 0 bases and 0 bases, there was a span of 12 bases. The CDR3 region is CASSLGGGGVNTEAFF. In DNA form, the CDR3 reads TGCGCCAGCAGCTTGGGGGGCGGAGGGGTGAACACTGAAGCTTTCTTT.

This chain joins TRBV9 and TRBJ2-2; 8 bases match TRBD1. Germline values: CDR1 SGDLS, CDR2 YYNGEE. This CDR3 spans 15 amino acids. With 4 bases clipped from V and 6 bases from J, the junction kept 8 bases outside the gene matches. This CDR3 reads CASSLQAGGPGELFF. The CDR3, as DNA: TGTGCCAGCAGCTTGCAGGCAGGGGGCCCCGGGGAGCTGTTTTTT.

V gene TRBV7-2 combines with J gene TRBJ2-2; maybe TRBD1 (5 bases). This CDR3 contains 14 residues. Looked up from germline, CDR1 is SGHTA and CDR2 is FQGNSA. The V and J ends lost 4 bases and 0 bases respectively, with 6 bases between them. CDR3 sequence: CASSSTANTGELFF. In DNA form, the CDR3 reads TGTGCCAGCAGCTCGACAGCGAACACCGGGGAGCTGTTTTTT. Together with reference TRBV7-2 and TRBJ2-2, the CDR3 gives the full variable domain: GAGVSQSPSNKVTEKGKDVELRCDPISGHTALYWYRQSLGQGLEFLIYFQGNSAPDKSGLPSDRFSAERTGGSVSTLTIQRTQQEDSAVYLCASSSTANTGELFFGEGSRLTVL.

The chain uses TRBV15 and TRBJ2-3; no clear D. V dropped 0 bases and J dropped 6 bases, with 7 bases sitting between them. The CDR3 is 13 residues long. Germline-derived CDR1 and CDR2 are LNHNV and YYDKDF (reference sequence). The chain's CDR3 is CATSRDGSDTQYF. In DNA, the CDR3 is TGTGCCACCAGCAGAGATGGGTCGGATACGCAGTATTTT.

The genes are TRBV6-5 and TRBJ1-1, with D unclear. The CDR3 sequence is 13 residues long. Germline CDR1 reads MNHEY; CDR2 reads SVGAGI. The germline V and J ends were trimmed by 2 bases and 4 bases, with 8 bases remaining between them. CDR3 amino acids: CASSYPSGTEAFF. In DNA, the CDR3 is TGTGCCAGCAGTTACCCCAGCGGCACTGAAGCTTTCTTT.

The genes are TRBV25-1 and TRBJ2-5; 7 nucleotides agree with TRBD1. The J call may be wrong; the DNA end is better matched by TRBJ2-7. Germline loops: CDR1 MGHDK, CDR2 SYGVNS. CDR3 length: 14 amino acids. For the CDR3, the DNA is TGTGCCAGCAGCGGAATAGGGGGCTTTGACGAGCAGTACTTC. Protein: CASSGIGGFDEQYF.

This chain links TRBV9 with TRBJ2-3; TRBD2 is a possible D gene (6 bases). The germline V and J ends were trimmed by 3 bases and 2 bases, with 16 bases remaining between them. The CDR3 sequence is 16 residues long. Germline CDR1 and CDR2: SGDLS and YYNGEE. The CDR3 nucleotides read TGTGCCAGCAGCGGGGGCCTTAGCGGAGCCACAGATACGCAGTATTTT. Translation gives CASSGGLSGATDTQYF.

The chain joins TRBV27 to TRBJ2-1; D not certain. This CDR3 has 11 amino acids. Trimming stripped 6 bases from V and 4 bases from J, with 4 bases between. Germline assignment: CDR1 MNHEY and CDR2 SMNVEV (reference sequence). The CDR3: CASRGYNEQFF. The CDR3 region has the DNA TGTGCCAGCAGGGGGTACAATGAGCAGTTCTTC.

The J gene is TRBJ2-4, the V gene TRBV7-9; TRBD1 is a possible D gene (6 bases). The CDR3 loop spans 14 amino acids. V was pared by 5 bases and J by 0 bases, with 8 bases between. Germline lookup yields CDR1 SEHNR and CDR2 FQNEAQ (reference sequence). The CDR3 DNA reads as TGTGCCAGCAGCATCAGGGGAGCCAAAAACATTCAGTACTTC. Translation gives CASSIRGAKNIQYF.

CDR3 region: CAIGGTGNTEAFF. The CDR3 nucleotides are TGTGCCATCGGGGGGACAGGGAACACTGAAGCTTTCTTT. The chain links TRBV10-3 to TRBJ1-1; 8 bases map to TRBD1. Per germline, CDR1 ENHRY and CDR2 SYGVKD. The CDR3 spans 13 residues. The junction had 3 bases not matched to a gene; V was cut back by 8 bases and J by 1 base.

This clone is classed as medium-sized. The rearrangement links TRBV5-4 to TRBJ1-1; no clear D. Germline V CDR1 and CDR2: SGHNT, YYREEE (reference sequence). V gave up 2 bases and J gave up 5 bases, with 7 bases separating them. The CDR3 has 12 amino acids. The CDR3 DNA reads TGTGCCAGCAGCTTATTGGGAACTGAAGCTTTCTTT. Its protein product is CASSLLGTEAFF.

CDR3 bases: TGTGCCAGTAAAACTAGCGGGAGCACAGATACGCAGTATTTT. Protein: CASKTSGSTDTQYF. The rearrangement joins TRBV19 to TRBJ2-3; 9 bases align to TRBD2. This CDR3 has 14 amino acids. CDR1 is LNHDA, CDR2 SQIVND, per germline (reference sequence). With 7 bases clipped from V and 0 bases from J, the junction kept 2 bases outside the gene matches.